The source of this T cell receptor (beta chain) is a study of CD8 T cells in ankylosing spondylitis. Study findings and constraints: Among TCR beta sequences, a motif of several highly homologous variants appeared characteristic of ankylosing spondylitis blood. Disease-associated clones were reportedly significantly overrepresented in matched ankylosing spondylitis synovial fluid.

The CDR3 consists of 14 residues. Germline CDR1 WSHSY, CDR2 SAAADI. V lost 2 bases to trimming and J lost 0 bases, with 5 bases between them. Quantitative barcoded 5'-RACE was used to prepare TCR beta libraries. TCRdb analysed the 5' RACE reads with MiXCR anew, one entry per CDR3 protein. The repertoire includes 350,000 to 450,000 distinct CDR3 sequences, roughly 22% of them detected once, and about 12% sits in the top ten. This clonotype occurred a few times. Its specificity is unknown. Sequencing was performed on blood, either unsorted or a sorted T cell fraction (not recorded which). The clonotype originates from a male donor with ankylosing spondylitis or in good health (not recorded which). V usage is TRBV10-2 and J usage is TRBJ2-4, with no clear D. The CDR3 is CASSEILAKNIQYF. Written as DNA, the CDR3 is TGCGCCAGCAGTGAGATCCTAGCCAAAAACATTCAGTACTTC.